This T cell receptor beta chain emerged from a study of T cells after yellow fever vaccination. General study findings and limits: After the booster, roughly 96% of CD4 and more than 75% of CD8 primary-response clones were re-detected. Repertoires obtained by FACS sorting could include abundant clonotypes that entered as contaminants from the bulk population.

Germline loops: CDR1 DFQATT, CDR2 SNEGSKA (reference sequence). The CDR3 is 13 residues long. V gave up 7 bases and J gave up 2 bases, with 13 bases separating them. Template switching by 5'RACE produced TCR cDNA, adding a universal primer site and UMIs. TCRdb re-analysed the 5' RACE reads in MiXCR, keeping a single row per CDR3 protein. The sample has some 500,000 distinct CDR3 sequences; approximately 15% are singletons. As to this clonotype: Its antigen remains unknown.

This TCR came from a man aged 30-40 years who received the YFV17D yellow fever vaccine. This sequence joins TRBV20-1 and TRBJ2-3; weak D call: TRBD2 (5 bases). This sample comprised PBMCs, obtained on the day of the yellow fever booster vaccination. For the CDR3, the DNA is TGCAGTGGCCGGACTCACTTCACAGATACGCAGTATTTT. It yields the protein CSGRTHFTDTQYF.